The next 21 T cell receptor beta chains were all read from a single sample in a study of cytomegalovirus exposure and HLA in healthy donors. The PCR made use of 60 Vbeta and 13 Jbeta primers. The protocol was immunoSEQ multiplex PCR, while the TCRdb copy is restricted to in-frame clones and leaves out a portion. The table includes some 200,000 clones, approximately 80% detected once. The sample consisted of PBMCs. The receptors stem from a boy aged 2-9 years in good health and CMV-seronegative.

This clone was seen only once. The V gene is TRBV11-3, the J gene TRBJ2-3, with D maybe TRBD2 (5 bases). The CDR3 has 15 residues. Germline loops: CDR1 SGHNT, CDR2 YENEEA. Trimming left V 1 base short and J 0 bases short, with 8 bases between. DNA for the CDR3: TGTGCCAGCAGCTTAGGGTCGGGGAGCACAGATACGCAGTATTTT. Translated: CASSLGSGSTDTQYF.

This chain uses TRBV19 with TRBJ1-6, with D perhaps TRBD1 (6 bases). With 6 bases removed from V and 8 bases from J, the gap between germline ends came to 20 bases. The CDR3 has 16 residues. Germline loops: CDR1 LNHDA, CDR2 SQIVND (reference sequence). The CDR3 is CASRELFRGVDSPLHF. The CDR3 DNA reads TGTGCCAGTAGAGAACTCTTCAGGGGCGTTGATTCACCCCTCCACTTT.

This chain joins TRBV27 and TRBJ1-5; a possible D gene is TRBD1 (5 bases). The CDR3 has 16 residues. Germline V lookup: CDR1 MNHEY, CDR2 SMNVEV (reference sequence). V was cut by 4 bases and J by 0 bases, with 13 bases left in between. CDR3 sequence (DNA): TGTGCCAGCAGTTCCCCAGGGTTATATAGCAATCAGCCCCAGCATTTT. It specifies CASSSPGLYSNQPQHF.

The sample holds a few counts of this clone. The CDR3 reads CASSQGGPRDTQYF. CDR3 nucleotide sequence: TGCGCCAGCAGCCAAGGAGGGCCCAGGGATACGCAGTATTTT. V is TRBV4-1 and J is TRBJ2-3; weak D call: TRBD2 (5 bases). Germline V lookup: CDR1 MGHRA, CDR2 YSYEKL. The ends were cut back, 1 base at V and 6 bases at J, with 11 bases in the middle. The CDR3 extends over 14 amino acids.

The table lists this clone with a few counts. The chain joins TRBV6-6 to TRBJ2-1; 14 bases map to TRBD2. The germline gives CDR1 MNHNY, CDR2 SVGAGI (reference sequence). CDR3 size: 15 residues. J gave up 8 bases and V 7 bases, and 7 bases lay outside the gene matches. The CDR3 here is CASTGTSGSWHEQFF. The CDR3 DNA follows: TGTGCCAGCACCGGGACTAGCGGGAGTTGGCATGAGCAGTTCTTC.

The V call is TRBV5-4, the J call TRBJ2-7, with 7 nucleotides matching TRBD1. Germline V gene sequence: CDR1 SGHNT, CDR2 YYREEE (reference sequence). The CDR3 length is 16 residues. The ends lost 2 bases at V and 1 base at J; junction bases unmatched: 9. The CDR3 region is CASSLPNPGQSYEQYF. CDR3 nucleotide sequence: TGTGCCAGCAGCTTACCTAATCCGGGACAGTCCTACGAGCAGTACTTC. Variable domain in full (rest from reference TRBV5-4 and TRBJ2-7): ETGVTQSPTHLIKTRGQQVTLRCSSQSGHNTVSWYQQALGQGPQFIFQYYREEENGRGNFPPRFSGLQFPNYSSELNVNALELDDSALYLCASSLPNPGQSYEQYFGPGTRLTVT.

The chain combines TRBV18 with TRBJ1-2; D possibly corresponds to TRBD1 (5 bases). V gave up 3 bases and J gave up 3 bases, with 14 bases separating them. This CDR3 is 15 amino acids long. Germline V gene data show CDR1 as KGHSH and CDR2 as LQKENI. The CDR3 DNA sequence: TGTGCCAGCTCACCCTCGACAGCCCCCCACTATGGCTACACCTTC. Its translation: CASSPSTAPHYGYTF.

This clone was found once. The chain is built from TRBV19 and TRBJ2-7; maybe TRBD1 (6 bases). The CDR3 runs 13 residues. V was trimmed by 10 bases and J by 2 bases, leaving 15 bases between them. Germline V gene sequence: CDR1 LNHDA, CDR2 SQIVND (reference sequence). DNA for the CDR3: TGTGCCACCGCCCCCGACAGGACCTACGAGCAGTACTTC. It is translated as CATAPDRTYEQYF. The variable domain in full, completed from reference TRBV19 and TRBJ2-7, reads DGGITQSPKYLFRKEGQNVTLSCEQNLNHDAMYWYRQDPGQGLRLIYYSQIVNDFQKGDIAEGYSVSREKKESFPLTVTSAQKNPTAFYLCATAPDRTYEQYFGPGTRLTVT.

The V gene is TRBV6-5, the J gene TRBJ2-7, with 7 bases aligning to TRBD1. Germline V gene sequence: CDR1 MNHEY, CDR2 SVGAGI. J gave up 1 base and V 0 bases, and 3 bases lay outside the gene matches. This CDR3 has 15 amino acids. The CDR3 protein is CASSYSGTESYEQYF. The CDR3 nucleotides are TGTGCCAGCAGTTACTCCGGGACAGAGTCCTACGAGCAGTACTTC.

This chain uses TRBV5-4 with TRBJ2-7, with 8 positions matching TRBD1. The CDR3 runs 15 residues. With 4 bases clipped from V and 1 base from J, the junction kept 7 bases outside the gene matches. Germline loops: CDR1 SGHNT, CDR2 YYREEE (reference sequence). The CDR3 region is CASSPGDRNSYEQYF. The CDR3 DNA sequence: TGTGCCAGCAGCCCGGGGGACAGGAATTCCTACGAGCAGTACTTC.

The chain recombines TRBV6-5 with TRBJ1-2; D unresolved. V lost 4 bases and J lost 5, with 17 bases in between. From germline, CDR1 is MNHEY and CDR2 SVGAGI. There are 15 residues in the CDR3. CDR3 in amino acids: CASSFEFSPVYGYTF. In nucleotides, the CDR3 is TGTGCCAGCAGTTTTGAGTTCTCCCCGGTTTATGGCTACACCTTC.

The chain couples TRBV4-2 to TRBJ1-4, with D unclear. Trimming took 4 bases from V and 3 from J, leaving 18 bases between them. Germline CDR1 LGHNA, CDR2 YNFKEQ. CDR3 length equals 17 residues. CDR3 bases: TGTGCCAGCAGCCGCGCGGGGTTTGGGTCTCCTAATGAAAAACTGTTTTTT. The encoded protein is CASSRAGFGSPNEKLFF.

The chain combines TRBV9 with TRBJ2-1; 9 bases are a match to TRBD1. The CDR3 length is 17 residues. CDR1 and CDR2 from the germline V gene are SGDLS and YYNGEE. V was pared by 2 bases and J by 6 bases, with 12 bases of the junction left unmatched. CDR3 DNA: TGTGCCAGCAGCGTCGGCCCCCGGGACAGGGTAGGCAATGAGCAGTTCTTC. Amino acids: CASSVGPRDRVGNEQFF.

The V call is TRBV5-1, the J call TRBJ1-5, with 8 bases matching TRBD1. Germline trimming cut 3 bases from V and 2 bases from J; bases unmatched to any gene: 1. CDR3 length: 14 residues. The V gene's germline CDR1 is SGHRS and CDR2 YFSETQ. CDR3 protein: CASSWGQGNQPQHF. The CDR3 region has the DNA TGCGCCAGCAGCTGGGGACAGGGCAATCAGCCCCAGCATTTT.

The rearrangement uses TRBV29-1 and TRBJ2-1, with D tentatively TRBD1 (6 bases). CDR1 and CDR2 from the germline V gene are SQVTM and ANQGSEA. The ends were cut back, 4 bases at V and 0 bases at J, with 13 bases in the middle. The CDR3 has 15 residues. The CDR3 DNA reads as TGCAGCGTTGTAAGTAAGGACAGCTCCTACAATGAGCAGTTCTTC. It specifies CSVVSKDSSYNEQFF.

The chain uses TRBV14 and TRBJ2-2; weak D call: TRBD1 (5 bases). V was pared by 1 base and J by 5 bases, with 11 bases between. This CDR3 comprises 15 residues. Germline V gene data show CDR1 as SGHDN and CDR2 as FVKESK. Here the CDR3 reads CASSQAFAGTGELFF. The CDR3 DNA sequence: TGTGCCAGCAGCCAAGCGTTTGCAGGGACCGGGGAGCTGTTTTTT.

V gene TRBV7-2 combines with J gene TRBJ2-5; TRBD2 aligns across 11 bases. CDR1 and CDR2 (germline): SGHTA, FQGNSA. The CDR3 sequence is 17 residues long. The J segment lost 5 bases and the V segment lost 1 base, leaving 9 bases of the junction unmatched. The CDR3 region has the DNA TGTGCCAGCAGCTTAGGGCTAGCGGGAGGAATAGGGGAGACCCAGTACTTC. This translates into CASSLGLAGGIGETQYF.

The gene calls are TRBV13 and TRBJ2-7; 13 positions match TRBD2. The CDR3 totals 17 residues. V lost 5 bases and J lost 0; bases outside the gene matches: 7. Germline V gene data show CDR1 as PRHDT and CDR2 as FYEKMQ (reference sequence). Written as DNA, the CDR3 is TGTGCCAGCAGCGGCGGGACTAGCGGGACCCGCTCCTACGAGCAGTACTTC. This translates into CASSGGTSGTRSYEQYF.

This chain uses TRBV9 with TRBJ2-7; D is possibly TRBD1 (6 bases). CDR1 and CDR2 from the germline V gene are SGDLS and YYNGEE. The CDR3 consists of 13 residues. V was clipped by 2 bases and J by 4 bases, with 10 bases between them. The CDR3 is CASSVTTGYEQYF. DNA of the CDR3: TGTGCCAGCAGCGTTACTACAGGGTACGAGCAGTACTTC.

The chain carries TRBV7-8 and TRBJ1-1; 8 bases align to TRBD1. The germline gives CDR1 SGHVS, CDR2 FQNEAQ. The V gene end was trimmed by 5 bases and the J gene end by 0 bases; junction bases not matched to a gene: 5. The CDR3 has 15 residues. The CDR3 nucleotides read TGTGCCAGCAGCACGTCAGGGGGCTTGAACACTGAAGCTTTCTTT. Protein sequence: CASSTSGGLNTEAFF.

V usage is TRBV30 and J usage is TRBJ1-2; the D gene is possibly TRBD1 (6 bases). The germline CDR1 and CDR2 sequences are GTSNPN and SVGIG (reference sequence). The CDR3 totals 13 residues. V was pared by 1 base and J by 8 bases, with 14 bases between. DNA of the CDR3: TGTGCCTGGAGTGAATCAGGGGCGCGAGGCTACACCTTC. It yields the protein CAWSESGARGYTF.